This is a list of T cell receptor beta chains from one sample in a study of tumor-infiltrating lymphocytes in primary liver carcinoma. TCRdb reprocessed the multiplex PCR reads via MiXCR and lists one record per CDR3 protein. Of 55,000 to 65,000 distinct CDR3 sequences listed, 55% to 75% are singletons. Input material: liver tumor tissue from sampling region 2. Receptor source: a man aged 40-49 years with primary liver carcinoma and hepatitis B virus infection. The CDR3 runs from the conserved cysteine through the conserved F or W. D genes are given only for firm matches. Rows give clone size only sometimes, using once, few, many, or a class for an expanded clone.

size,D,V,J,CDR3,DNA
many,TRBD2,TRBV4-1,TRBJ2-5,CASSQDKSGRALETQYF,TGCGCCAGCAGCCAAGATAAGAGCGGGAGGGCCCTTGAGACCCAGTACTTC
NA,NA,TRBV6-1,TRBJ2-2,CANNETPGMNTGELFF,TGTGCCAACAACGAAACACCGGGGATGAACACCGGGGAGCTGTTTTTT
once,NA,TRBV29-1,TRBJ2-7,CSVEAGIGGEQYF,TGTAGCGTTGAAGCCGGGATAGGTGGGGAGCAGTACTTC
NA,NA,TRBV7-8,TRBJ2-5,CASRAGGGRETQYF,TGTGCCAGCAGAGCCGGGGGTGGGCGAGAGACCCAGTACTTC
NA,TRBD2,TRBV12-3/TRBV12-4,TRBJ2-7,CASSSGLAGGFHEHYF,TGTGCCAGCAGCTCTGGACTAGCGGGAGGGTTCCACGAGCATTACTTC
NA,TRBD1,TRBV29-1,TRBJ2-7,CSVEWTGSYEQYF,TGCAGCGTTGAATGGACAGGGTCCTACGAGCAGTACTTT
once,NA,TRBV28,TRBJ2-5,CTSSSFDRRGTQYF,TGTACCAGCAGTTCCTTTGACAGGCGCGGGACCCAGTACTTC
NA,TRBD2,TRBV18,TRBJ2-1,CARSRGLRSDEQFF,TGTGCCAGGTCACGGGGACTACGGAGCGATGAGCAGTTCTTC
NA,TRBD2,TRBV4-1,TRBJ2-7,CISNQSLAEPLYEQHF,TGCATCAGCAATCAATCCCTAGCGGAGCCACTTTACGAGCAGCACTTC
NA,NA,TRBV12-3/TRBV12-4,TRBJ1-4,CASSLGGSDEKLFF,TGTGCCAGCAGTTTGGGGGGGAGCGATGAAAAACTGTTTTTT
NA,NA,TRBV6-2/TRBV6-3,TRBJ2-2,CARGYSGTATNTGELFF,TGTGCCAGGGGTTACTCGGGAACAGCTACGAACACCGGGGAGCTGTTTTTT
NA,NA,TRBV12-3/TRBV12-4,TRBJ2-7,CASSFSKGEQYF,TGTGCCAGCAGTTTCTCCAAGGGAGAGCAGTACTTC
many,NA,TRBV6-2/TRBV6-3,TRBJ1-3,CASSPFATSGNTIYF,TGTGCCAGCAGCCCTTTTGCCACCTCTGGAAACACCATATATTTT
many,NA,TRBV29-1,TRBJ2-7,CSVEWGDEQYF,TGCAGCGTTGAATGGGGTGACGAGCAGTACTTC
few,NA,TRBV20-1,TRBJ2-6,CSAWRGGPIGANVLTF,TGCAGTGCATGGAGGGGGGGCCCTATTGGGGCCAACGTCCTGACTTTC
many,NA,TRBV14,TRBJ1-5,CASSQQTNQPQHF,TGTGCCAGCAGCCAACAGACGAATCAGCCCCAGCATTTT
NA,TRBD1,TRBV6-5,TRBJ1-5,CASRTGGSNQPQHF,TGCGCCAGCAGGACAGGGGGCTCTAATCAGCCCCAGCATTTT
NA,TRBD2,TRBV11-1,TRBJ2-5,CASSFFSGTSETQCF,TGTGCCAGCAGCTTCTTCTCCGGGACTAGTGAGACCCAGTGCTTC
NA,NA,TRBV11-2,TRBJ2-3,CASSFTGNTDTQYF,TGTGCCAGCAGCTTTACAGGGAACACAGATACGCAGTATTTT
NA,NA,TRBV6-5,TRBJ2-3,CASSPDSSKTDTQYF,TGTGCCAGCAGCCCGGACAGCTCTAAAACAGATACGCAGTATTTT
NA,NA,TRBV18,TRBJ1-5,CASSRRGLSGEPQHF,TGTGCCAGCTCACGGAGGGGCCTTTCCGGGGAGCCCCAGCATTTT
NA,TRBD1,TRBV7-9,TRBJ2-3,CASSLRQGATGTRYF,TGTGCCAGCAGCCTAAGACAGGGGGCCACAGGTACGCGGTATTTT
once,TRBD1,TRBV6-5,TRBJ2-1,CAGSGQGNNEQFF,TGTGCCGGCAGCGGACAGGGGAACAATGAGCAATTCTTC
few,TRBD1,TRBV29-1,TRBJ2-1,CGVLGQGVTDEQFF,TGCGGCGTTCTGGGACAGGGGGTGACCGATGAGCAGTTCTTC
many,NA,TRBV6-4,TRBJ1-2,CASTEGRDDYGYTF,TGTGCCAGCACCGAAGGCAGGGATGACTATGGCTACACCTTC
once,NA,TRBV19,TRBJ1-1,CTSSILGQGMNTEAFF,TGTACCAGTAGTATCCTGGGGCAGGGGATGAACACTGAAGCTTTCTTC
NA,NA,TRBV9,TRBJ1-3,CASSVQGIGNTIYF,TGTGCCAGCAGCGTACAGGGGATCGGAAACACCATATATTTT
NA,TRBD2,TRBV28,TRBJ2-7,CAGSFFGLSGGRISYEQYF,TGCGCCGGCAGTTTTTTCGGACTATCGGGAGGGCGAATCTCCTACGAGCAGTACTTC
many,NA,TRBV6-5,TRBJ2-6,CASSYSQGLSGANVLTF,TGTGCCAGCAGTTACTCTCAGGGTTTATCTGGGGCCAACGTCCTGACTTTC
few,NA,TRBV5-6,TRBJ2-7,CASSFGKGKEQYF,TGTGCCAGCAGCTTCGGGAAGGGGAAAGAGCAGTACTTC
NA,NA,TRBV10-3,TRBJ2-4,CAISESIGSPQAKNIRYF,TGTGCCATCAGTGAGTCGATAGGGTCACCTCAAGCCAAAAACATTCGGTACTTC
many,TRBD2,TRBV7-8,TRBJ2-7,CASSFTSAYEQYF,TGTGCCAGCAGCTTTACTAGCGCCTACGAGCAGTACTTC
NA,NA,TRBV6-6,TRBJ2-7,CASSPGDSYEQYF,TGTGCCAGTAGCCCTGGGGATTCCTACGAGCAGTACTTC
NA,NA,TRBV14,TRBJ2-1,CASSAAPGWVNNEQFF,TGTGCCAGCAGTGCCGCACCGGGATGGGTAAACAATGAGCAGTTCTTC
NA,NA,TRBV6-2/TRBV6-3,TRBJ2-6,CASSRTGGVAGANVLTF,TGTGCCAGCTCCCGAACGGGGGGCGTAGCTGGGGCCAACGTCCTGACTTTC
NA,NA,TRBV2,TRBJ2-7,CASSFSGRGNEQYF,TGTGCCAGCAGTTTTAGTGGGAGAGGAAACGAGCAGTACTTC
few,NA,TRBV2,TRBJ1-5,CASSFDRSNQPQHF,TGTGCCAGCAGCTTCGACAGGAGCAATCAGCCCCAGCATTTT
NA,NA,TRBV29-1,TRBJ2-7,CSVEGGEQHF,TGCAGCGTTGAGGGGGGTGAGCAGCACTTT
NA,TRBD2,TRBV6-2/TRBV6-3,TRBJ2-1,CASSYPTKWTSGLYNVQFF,TGTGCCAGCAGTTACCCAACAAAGTGGACTAGCGGTCTATACAATGTGCAGTTCTTC
NA,NA,TRBV6-2/TRBV6-3,TRBJ1-5,CARSYSKGNQPQHF,TGTGCCAGGAGTTACTCCAAGGGCAATCAGCCCCAGCATTTT
many,NA,TRBV4-2,TRBJ2-3,CASSLEGGGGDTQYF,TGTGCCAGCAGCCTTGAGGGGGGAGGAGGAGATACGCAGTATTTT
NA,TRBD2,TRBV4-2,TRBJ2-3,CASSLGTSWSVTDRQYF,TGTGCCAGCAGCCTTGGGACTAGCTGGAGTGTCACAGATAGGCAGTATTTT
NA,TRBD1,TRBV11-2,TRBJ2-7,CASSLRWTGENEYYF,TGTGCCAGCAGCTTACGATGGACAGGGGAAAACGAGTACTACTTC
NA,NA,TRBV4-3,TRBJ2-4,CTSSQDGSLAKIIQYF,TGCACCAGCAGCCAAGATGGCAGCCTAGCCAAAATCATTCAGTACTTC
few,NA,TRBV11-2,TRBJ2-7,CATKEKGSLAYEQYF,TGTGCCACAAAGGAGAAAGGGTCGCTTGCCTACGAGCAGTATTTC